A selection of T cell receptor beta chains follows, all from one sample in a study of T-cell reconstitution after alpha-beta-depleted transplantation in children. From the PCR reads, TCRdb called clonotypes with MiXCR, one entry per CDR3 protein. This sample carries 300,000 or so distinct CDR3 sequences, approximately 9.8% of them seen once, and the ten largest clones take roughly a tenth. Specimen: PBMCs from the stem cell graft donor, collected from the stem cell graft. These receptors all come from a human donor who donated a stem cell graft to a child with SCID. CDR3s include the opening cysteine and the closing phenylalanine or tryptophan. Fields, in order: clone size, J gene, V gene, D gene, CDR3 DNA, CDR3 protein. The D gene is left open where the match is weak. Clone size, where shown, is once, few, many, or a class for clones that have expanded.

abundance: .
j_gene: TRBJ2-1
v_gene: TRBV3-1
d_gene: TRBD2
CDR3nt: TGTGCCAGCAGCGGACGTGGGACTAGCGATTACAATGAGCAGTTCTTC
CDR3aa: CASSGRGTSDYNEQFF

abundance: .
j_gene: TRBJ1-1
v_gene: TRBV7-9
d_gene: .
CDR3nt: TGTGCCAGCACCGATTCTTCAGGGGCCGGCACTGAAGCTTTCTTT
CDR3aa: CASTDSSGAGTEAFF

abundance: many
j_gene: TRBJ2-7
v_gene: TRBV7-9
d_gene: .
CDR3nt: TGTGCCAGCAGCCCAGGCAGCTACGAGCAGTACTTC
CDR3aa: CASSPGSYEQYF

abundance: few
j_gene: TRBJ2-7
v_gene: TRBV20-1
d_gene: .
CDR3nt: TGCAGTGCTAGACTCTGGTGGGGCTCCTACGAGCAGTACTTC
CDR3aa: CSARLWWGSYEQYF

abundance: few
j_gene: TRBJ1-6
v_gene: TRBV20-1
d_gene: TRBD1
CDR3nt: TGCAGTGCTAGAGATGGACAGGGATTTAATTCACCCCTCCACTTT
CDR3aa: CSARDGQGFNSPLHF

abundance: few
j_gene: TRBJ2-5
v_gene: TRBV6-5
d_gene: TRBD2
CDR3nt: TGTGCCAGCAGTTACTCAACTAGCGGGGGGGCCTGGACCCAGTACTTC
CDR3aa: CASSYSTSGGAWTQYF

abundance: .
j_gene: TRBJ2-2
v_gene: TRBV7-8
d_gene: .
CDR3nt: TGTGCCAGCAGCTTCGCGTCGGACACCGGGGAGCTGTTTTTT
CDR3aa: CASSFASDTGELFF

abundance: few
j_gene: TRBJ2-5
v_gene: TRBV2
d_gene: .
CDR3nt: TGTGCCAGCAGTGAACGGCCAGTGAATCAAGAGACCCAGTACTTC
CDR3aa: CASSERPVNQETQYF

abundance: .
j_gene: TRBJ2-3
v_gene: TRBV20-1
d_gene: .
CDR3nt: TGCAGTGCTAGTCGGCAGGCTATTGGAGATACGCAGTATTTT
CDR3aa: CSASRQAIGDTQYF

abundance: few
j_gene: TRBJ2-7
v_gene: TRBV7-6
d_gene: TRBD1
CDR3nt: TGTGCCAGCAGCTTAGCGGGGGATGGAACAGGGGGCTTTTTGTACGAGCAGTACTTC
CDR3aa: CASSLAGDGTGGFLYEQYF

abundance: .
j_gene: TRBJ2-3
v_gene: TRBV20-1
d_gene: .
CDR3nt: TGCAGTGCTGCCAAGGCAGATACGCAGTATTTT
CDR3aa: CSAAKADTQYF

abundance: few
j_gene: TRBJ2-1
v_gene: TRBV12-5
d_gene: .
CDR3nt: TGTGCTAGTGGCCAACCCCTGGGCTCACGGGTAGGAAATGAGCAGTTCTTC
CDR3aa: CASGQPLGSRVGNEQFF

abundance: .
j_gene: TRBJ1-4
v_gene: TRBV5-1
d_gene: TRBD1
CDR3nt: TGCGCCAGCAGCTTGGAAGGGGGCCGCGAAAAACTGTTTTTT
CDR3aa: CASSLEGGREKLFF

abundance: few
j_gene: TRBJ2-1
v_gene: TRBV14
d_gene: .
CDR3nt: TGTGCCAGCAGCCAATTAGGGGGTGTCACCTACAATGAGCAGTTCTTC
CDR3aa: CASSQLGGVTYNEQFF

abundance: .
j_gene: TRBJ2-2
v_gene: TRBV5-1
d_gene: .
CDR3nt: TGCGCCAGCAGCTCGGCGGGGGCAACGAACACCGGGGAGCTGTTTTTT
CDR3aa: CASSSAGATNTGELFF

abundance: .
j_gene: TRBJ2-5
v_gene: TRBV5-5
d_gene: .
CDR3nt: TGTGCCAGCAGCTTGGCCCGAAGACAAGAGACCCAGTACTTC
CDR3aa: CASSLARRQETQYF

abundance: many
j_gene: TRBJ2-1
v_gene: TRBV5-1
d_gene: TRBD1
CDR3nt: TGCGCCAGCAGCTTGGACAGGGGACCTTACAATGAGCAGTTCTTC
CDR3aa: CASSLDRGPYNEQFF

abundance: .
j_gene: TRBJ1-5
v_gene: TRBV7-8
d_gene: .
CDR3nt: TGTGCCAGCGGCAGGGAACGGGGGCCCCAGCATTTT
CDR3aa: CASGRERGPQHF

abundance: few
j_gene: TRBJ1-4
v_gene: TRBV27
d_gene: .
CDR3nt: TGTGCCAGCAGTCCCGTTGGGGTCAATGAAAAACTGTTTTTT
CDR3aa: CASSPVGVNEKLFF

abundance: .
j_gene: TRBJ1-1
v_gene: TRBV27
d_gene: .
CDR3nt: TGTGCCAGCAACTTGATGCGGACAGCTCAGAACACTGAAGCTTTCTTT
CDR3aa: CASNLMRTAQNTEAFF

abundance: many
j_gene: TRBJ2-1
v_gene: TRBV12-3/TRBV12-4
d_gene: .
CDR3nt: TGTGCCAGCAGTCCCCGGGACGGTTATGAGCAGTTCTTC
CDR3aa: CASSPRDGYEQFF

abundance: .
j_gene: TRBJ2-1
v_gene: TRBV10-3
d_gene: .
CDR3nt: TGTGCCGCCAGCCTCCCACTAGCCGGGAATGAGCAGTTCTTC
CDR3aa: CAASLPLAGNEQFF

abundance: many
j_gene: TRBJ2-2
v_gene: TRBV10-3
d_gene: .
CDR3nt: TGTGCCATAGAGGAACAGAACACCGGGGAGCTGTTTTTT
CDR3aa: CAIEEQNTGELFF

abundance: .
j_gene: TRBJ2-5
v_gene: TRBV27
d_gene: .
CDR3nt: TGTGCCAGCAGTTTGACGGGTTTGGGTGTCCTGCGAGAGACCCAGTACTTC
CDR3aa: CASSLTGLGVLRETQYF

abundance: many
j_gene: TRBJ1-1
v_gene: TRBV12-3/TRBV12-4
d_gene: .
CDR3nt: TGTGCCAGCAGTTTGGACATAAACACTGAAGCTTTCTTT
CDR3aa: CASSLDINTEAFF

abundance: many
j_gene: TRBJ2-1
v_gene: TRBV3-1
d_gene: .
CDR3nt: TGTGCCAGCAGCCAAGCACAAAACAATGAGCAGTTCTTC
CDR3aa: CASSQAQNNEQFF

abundance: few
j_gene: TRBJ2-2
v_gene: TRBV5-6
d_gene: .
CDR3nt: TGTGCCAGCCAGGCCCTTACCCCCGGGGAGCTGTTTTTT
CDR3aa: CASQALTPGELFF

abundance: few
j_gene: TRBJ2-1
v_gene: TRBV5-1
d_gene: TRBD2
CDR3nt: TGCGCCAGCAGCTATACTAGCGGGGGTAATGAGCAGTTCTTC
CDR3aa: CASSYTSGGNEQFF

abundance: many
j_gene: TRBJ2-2
v_gene: TRBV3-1
d_gene: .
CDR3nt: TGTGCCAGCAGCCAAGATAAAGCACAGTATAACACCGGGGAGCTGTTTTTT
CDR3aa: CASSQDKAQYNTGELFF

abundance: .
j_gene: TRBJ2-3
v_gene: TRBV9
d_gene: TRBD2
CDR3nt: TGTGCCAGCAGTCCACGACTAGCGGGCCTGACAGATACGCAGTATTTT
CDR3aa: CASSPRLAGLTDTQYF

abundance: few
j_gene: TRBJ2-7
v_gene: TRBV7-2
d_gene: TRBD2
CDR3nt: TGTGCCAGTGGGGGTTTGGGACTAATCTCCTACGAGCAGTACTTC
CDR3aa: CASGGLGLISYEQYF

abundance: .
j_gene: TRBJ1-1
v_gene: TRBV7-9
d_gene: .
CDR3nt: TGTGCCAGCAGCTATATAGGACCCGGGCACACTGAAGCTTTCTTT
CDR3aa: CASSYIGPGHTEAFF

abundance: .
j_gene: TRBJ1-5
v_gene: TRBV20-1
d_gene: .
CDR3nt: TGCAGTGCTAGTCCGGGGTTCGGAAATCAGCCCCAGCATTTT
CDR3aa: CSASPGFGNQPQHF

abundance: many
j_gene: TRBJ1-3
v_gene: TRBV9
d_gene: .
CDR3nt: TGTGCCAGCAGCGTAAGCCCCGGAAACACCATATATTTT
CDR3aa: CASSVSPGNTIYF

abundance: .
j_gene: TRBJ2-1
v_gene: TRBV28
d_gene: TRBD1
CDR3nt: TGTGCCAGCAGACTCCCGGGACAGATGGATTTC
CDR3aa: CASRLPGQMDF

abundance: .
j_gene: TRBJ2-1
v_gene: TRBV7-3
d_gene: .
CDR3nt: TGTGCCAGCAGCTTAATGGCGGGTCCCATCAATGAGCAGTTCTTC
CDR3aa: CASSLMAGPINEQFF

abundance: few
j_gene: TRBJ2-4
v_gene: TRBV11-2
d_gene: TRBD1
CDR3nt: TGTGCCAGCAGCCCCGGACAGGGGAACATTCAGTACTTC
CDR3aa: CASSPGQGNIQYF

abundance: few
j_gene: TRBJ2-1
v_gene: TRBV7-3
d_gene: TRBD2
CDR3nt: TGTGCCAGCAGCTTAAAGTGGGCGGGGGGGGCTCGGGACAATGAGCAGTTCTTC
CDR3aa: CASSLKWAGGARDNEQFF

abundance: many
j_gene: TRBJ1-1
v_gene: TRBV12-3/TRBV12-4
d_gene: .
CDR3nt: TGTGCCAGCAGTCCACAGGGAAGAAAAACTGAAGCTTTCTTT
CDR3aa: CASSPQGRKTEAFF

abundance: few
j_gene: TRBJ1-2
v_gene: TRBV13
d_gene: TRBD1
CDR3nt: TGTGCCAGCAGCCAAAGGACAGGGTATGGCTACACCTTC
CDR3aa: CASSQRTGYGYTF

abundance: .
j_gene: TRBJ2-7
v_gene: TRBV6-5
d_gene: .
CDR3nt: TGTGCCAGCAGTTCGGCAGGATTTACCTACGAGCAGTACTTC
CDR3aa: CASSSAGFTYEQYF

abundance: few
j_gene: TRBJ1-1
v_gene: TRBV11-1
d_gene: TRBD1
CDR3nt: TGTGCCAGCAGCATACTACCCGGGACAGGGGACCGGGGGGACACTGAAGCTTTCTTT
CDR3aa: CASSILPGTGDRGDTEAFF

abundance: .
j_gene: TRBJ2-3
v_gene: TRBV9
d_gene: .
CDR3nt: TGTGCCAGCAGCTTCGATCGGGATACGCAGTATTTT
CDR3aa: CASSFDRDTQYF

abundance: many
j_gene: TRBJ1-2
v_gene: TRBV12-3/TRBV12-4
d_gene: .
CDR3nt: TGTGCCAGCAGGACCGAGCAGGGGTATTTTGGCTACACCTTC
CDR3aa: CASRTEQGYFGYTF

abundance: few
j_gene: TRBJ1-6
v_gene: TRBV3-1
d_gene: TRBD1
CDR3nt: TGTGCCAGCAGCAAACAGGGGAGGACGGATTCACCCCTCCACTTT
CDR3aa: CASSKQGRTDSPLHF

abundance: few
j_gene: TRBJ2-2
v_gene: TRBV5-4
d_gene: .
CDR3nt: TGTGCCAGCAGCTTGGCCTGGAAACTCAACACCGGGGAGCTGTTTTTT
CDR3aa: CASSLAWKLNTGELFF

abundance: few
j_gene: TRBJ2-1
v_gene: TRBV20-1
d_gene: TRBD1
CDR3nt: TGCAGTGCTAGAGATCAGGGGGCGGTTTACAATGAGCAGTTCTTC
CDR3aa: CSARDQGAVYNEQFF

abundance: few
j_gene: TRBJ2-3
v_gene: TRBV9
d_gene: TRBD2
CDR3nt: TGTGCCAGCAGCGTAGAGTTGACTAGCGGGATAGATACGCAGTATTTT
CDR3aa: CASSVELTSGIDTQYF

abundance: many
j_gene: TRBJ2-5
v_gene: TRBV5-1
d_gene: TRBD2
CDR3nt: TGCGCCAGCAGGTTTGCGGCGGGGGGACCAGAGACCCAGTACTTC
CDR3aa: CASRFAAGGPETQYF

abundance: many
j_gene: TRBJ2-3
v_gene: TRBV12-3/TRBV12-4
d_gene: .
CDR3nt: TGTGCCAGCAGTTTTCTGGGATCTAGCACAGATACGCAGTATTTT
CDR3aa: CASSFLGSSTDTQYF